These 27 T cell receptor beta chains originate from one sample sequenced in a study of T cell repertoires in aging, cancer and after chemotherapy. Rearranged V-D-J TRB sequences were amplified with a mixed TRB-A/B primer pool. TCRdb used MiXCR to reprocess the multiplex PCR reads, holding one entry per CDR3 protein. Seen here are about 6,400 distinct CDR3 sequences, more than 25% observed once, and the top ten hold roughly 7%. Amplification of TCR beta used genomic DNA extracted from peripheral blood. Sequencing was carried out using blood. These receptors all stem from a human donor in good health.

The rearrangement uses TRBV5-3 and TRBJ2-1; a possible D gene is TRBD2 (5 bases). TRBV5-3 is an open reading frame, and its role is uncertain. V lost 8 bases and J 1 base, leaving 13 bases between the germline ends. The CDR3 length is 14 residues. The CDR3 DNA sequence: TGTGCCAGCAGCCAAGGACTTTCCTACAATGAGCAGTTCTTC. Its translation is CASSQGLSYNEQFF.

This rearrangement joins TRBV5-6 to TRBJ1-1, with TRBD1 identical over 8 bases. From germline, CDR1 is SGHDT and CDR2 YYEEEE. CDR3 size: 16 residues. J gave up 1 base and V 3 bases, and 8 bases lay outside the gene matches. In nucleotides, the CDR3 is TGTGCCAGCAGCTCCCTGGGGGGACAGGCGAACACTGAAGCTTTCTTT. Protein product: CASSSLGGQANTEAFF.

The V gene is TRBV10-3, the J gene TRBJ2-7; 10 positions match TRBD2. The trim removed 10 bases at V and 2 bases at J, leaving 11 bases unmatched. CDR3 length: 15 residues. From germline, CDR1 is ENHRY and CDR2 SYGVKD. The chain's CDR3 is CATLSTSGRTYEQYF. The CDR3 bases are TGTGCCACCCTTTCGACTAGCGGGCGAACCTACGAGCAGTACTTC.

This clonotype was counted a few times. The rearrangement joins TRBV19 to TRBJ1-1; D uncertain. CDR1 and CDR2 from the germline V gene are LNHDA and SQIVND (reference sequence). This CDR3 is built from 12 residues. Deletions cut 3 bases from V and 4 bases from J, with 6 bases between. CDR3 residues: CASSIGTTEAFF. The CDR3 DNA follows: TGTGCCAGTAGTATTGGAACCACTGAAGCTTTCTTT.

This chain links TRBV6-5 with TRBJ2-7, with 7 bases identical to TRBD2. The V and J ends lost 7 bases and 0 bases, in that order; junction bases with no gene match: 9. Germline values: CDR1 MNHEY, CDR2 SVGAGI. The CDR3 totals 15 residues. The DNA of the CDR3 is TGTGCCAGCATCCCCACGGCTAGCGGCTCCTACGAGCAGTACTTC. Translating gives CASIPTASGSYEQYF.

The sample holds a few counts of this clonotype. This rearrangement joins TRBV20-1 to TRBJ2-2; possible D gene TRBD2, 5 bases. The CDR3 consists of 13 residues. The ends were cut back, 4 bases at V and 5 bases at J, with 11 bases in the middle. Germline loops: CDR1 DFQATT, CDR2 SNEGSKA (reference sequence). In DNA form, the CDR3 reads TGCAGTGCTATAGAGGGTGGAACCGGGGAGCTGTTTTTT. It translates to CSAIEGGTGELFF.

CDR3 residues: CASSFGTAPLGTEAFF. The CDR3 DNA reads as TGTGCCAGCAGTTTTGGGACAGCCCCACTGGGGACTGAAGCTTTCTTT. V usage is TRBV12-3 or TRBV12-4 and J usage is TRBJ1-1; 7 nucleotides line up with TRBD1. This CDR3 is 16 amino acids long. The J segment lost 5 bases and the V segment lost 3 bases, leaving 12 bases of the junction unmatched.

J is TRBJ1-1 and V is TRBV14; 7 bases map to TRBD1. The CDR3 extends over 17 amino acids. V shed 4 bases, J shed 0 bases, and the junction held 11 bases outside the gene matches. Germline CDR1 and CDR2: SGHDN and FVKESK. This CDR3 reads CASSLFSDRAMNTEAFF. In DNA form, the CDR3 reads TGTGCCAGCAGCCTATTTTCCGACAGGGCTATGAACACTGAAGCTTTCTTT.

V and J are TRBV30 and TRBJ2-4; D ambiguous. This CDR3 region has 14 residues. The V end lost 2 bases, the J end lost 8 bases, and 16 bases lay between the germline ends. CDR1 is GTSNPN and CDR2 is SVGIG in the germline V gene (reference sequence). CDR3 sequence reads: CAWSHSGLSDIQYF. CDR3 nucleotides: TGTGCCTGGAGTCACTCCGGGTTAAGTGACATTCAGTACTTC.

In nucleotides, the CDR3 is TGCGCCAGCAGCCAAGTATCTAGCGGGGGGGCCGTCTACGAGCAGTACTTC. Its translation is CASSQVSSGGAVYEQYF. This chain uses TRBV4-3 with TRBJ2-7; TRBD2 matches at 12 bases. CDR1 and CDR2 from the germline V gene are LGHNA and YSLEER. The V gene end was trimmed by 1 base and the J gene end by 3 bases; junction bases not matched to a gene: 7. The CDR3 spans 17 residues.

As regards this clonotype: Possible read error: a much larger clone is one base away. J is TRBJ2-1 and V is TRBV11-3; 10 bases map to TRBD1. This CDR3 contains 15 residues. The V and J ends lost 3 bases and 8 bases, in that order; junction bases with no gene match: 7. Germline loops: CDR1 SGHNT, CDR2 YENEEA. CDR3 amino acids: CASSFHVTGGDEQFF. CDR3 bases: TGTGCCAGCAGCTTTCACGTGACAGGGGGCGATGAGCAGTTCTTC. Together with reference TRBV11-3 and TRBJ2-1, the CDR3 gives the full variable domain: EAGVVQSPRYKIIEKKQPVAFWCNPISGHNTLYWYLQNLGQGPELLIRYENEEAVDDSQLPKDRFSAERLKGVDSTLKIQPAELGDSAVYLCASSFHVTGGDEQFFGPGTRLTVL.

With regard to this clonotype: Sequence at one end of the junction differs from germline and may be a read error. The chain uses TRBV5-3 and TRBJ2-5; weak D call: TRBD1 (6 bases). TRBV5-3 is treated as an ORF (open reading frame) with a function not yet certain. The CDR3 has 15 residues. CDR3 in amino acids: CASSLTTGPPETQYF. CDR3 DNA: TGCGCCAGCAGCTTAACAACAGGGCCCCCCGAGACCCAGTACTTC.

This clonotype is medium-sized in the sample. This CDR3 is CATKARDGSSNQPQHF. DNA for the CDR3: TGTGCCACTAAGGCCAGGGATGGCTCTAGCAATCAGCCCCAGCATTTT. The V gene is TRBV19, the J gene TRBJ1-5, with D possibly TRBD1 on 5 matching bases. This CDR3 has 16 amino acids. V gave up 10 bases and J gave up 0 bases, with 19 bases separating them. The germline V gene has CDR1 LNHDA and CDR2 SQIVND (reference sequence).

The V and J genes are TRBV18 and TRBJ2-7; D might be TRBD1 or TRBD2, each matching 5 bases. The length of the CDR3 is 15 residues. Germline V gene data show CDR1 as KGHSH and CDR2 as LQKENI. V lost 3 bases and J 2 bases, leaving 14 bases between the germline ends. In DNA, the CDR3 is TGTGCCAGCTCACCCGGGGCGGGCACCCCCTACGAGCAGTACTTC. Its translation is CASSPGAGTPYEQYF.

V is TRBV19 and J is TRBJ2-2, with a tentative D call TRBD1 (6 bases). Between the trimmed V and J ends, which lost 4 bases and 0 bases, there was a span of 15 bases. Germline CDR1 reads LNHDA; CDR2 reads SQIVND (reference sequence). The CDR3 spans 17 residues. CDR3 sequence: CASSRETGPPNTGELFF. The CDR3 DNA reads TGTGCCAGTAGTAGGGAGACAGGTCCTCCGAACACCGGGGAGCTGTTTTTT.

In this sample, this clonotype is medium-sized. This chain joins TRBV19 and TRBJ2-1; D possibly corresponds to TRBD1 (7 bases). Trimming pared 4 bases from V and 0 bases from J, leaving 13 bases between. The CDR3 runs to 16 residues. Germline values: CDR1 LNHDA, CDR2 SQIVND (reference sequence). DNA of the CDR3: TGTGCCAGTAGTAACAGCCAGGGGGGCTCCTACAATGAGCAGTTCTTC. Translating it yields CASSNSQGGSYNEQFF.

The J gene is TRBJ2-1, the V gene TRBV5-1, with D possibly being TRBD2 (6 bases). The CDR3 consists of 14 residues. Germline CDR1 reads SGHRS; CDR2 reads YFSETQ. V was cut by 2 bases and J by 2 bases, with 8 bases left in between. This chain's CDR3 is CASSLAGPYNEQFF. The CDR3 region has the DNA TGCGCCAGCAGCTTAGCGGGCCCCTACAATGAGCAGTTCTTC.

J is TRBJ2-7 and V is TRBV7-6, with 12 bases fitting TRBD1. Looked up from germline, CDR1 is SGHVS and CDR2 is FNYEAQ. Germline trimming cut 1 base from V and 7 bases from J; bases unmatched to any gene: 17. This CDR3 has 19 amino acids. The DNA for the CDR3 is TGTGCCAGCAGCTTAGGGCTGGGACAGGGGGCGCTAAGGGCAGGGGAGCAGTACTTC. Translation: CASSLGLGQGALRAGEQYF.

The chain links TRBV5-1 to TRBJ2-5; the D is unclear. Trimming pared 2 bases from V and 3 bases from J, leaving 11 bases between. The CDR3 is 14 residues long. CDR1 is SGHRS and CDR2 is YFSETQ in the germline V gene. The CDR3, as DNA: TGCGCCAGCAGCTTTATGCTCGCAGAAGAGACCCAGTACTTC. Protein product: CASSFMLAEETQYF. The variable domain in full, with the rest retrieved from reference TRBV5-1 and TRBJ2-5, is KAGVTQTPRYLIKTRGQQVTLSCSPISGHRSVSWYQQTPGQGLQFLFEYFSETQRNKGNFPGRFSGRQFSNSRSEMNVSTLELGDSALYLCASSFMLAEETQYFGPGTRLLVL.

As DNA, the CDR3 is TGTGCCAGCAGTCAATCCCCCGCGCACAATGAGCAGTTCTTC. Its translation: CASSQSPAHNEQFF. The chain has TRBV6-2 or TRBV6-3 and TRBJ2-1, with D unclear. The CDR3 totals 14 residues. Between the trimmed V and J ends, which lost 5 bases and 5 bases, there was a span of 13 bases. Germline-derived CDR1 and CDR2 are MNHEY and SVGEGT.

The gene calls are TRBV20-1 and TRBJ1-2; D is uncertain. Trimming stripped 4 bases from V and 4 bases from J, with 13 bases between. Germline loops: CDR1 DFQATT, CDR2 SNEGSKA (reference sequence). This CDR3 contains 13 residues. For the CDR3, the DNA is TGCAGTGCTACCCCCGGGTTGGGCTATGGCTACACCTTC. This encodes CSATPGLGYGYTF.

For the CDR3, the DNA is TGTGCCAGAACAGGGACATACAATGAGCAGTTCTTC. Translating gives CARTGTYNEQFF. The chain couples TRBV28 to TRBJ2-1, with D possibly TRBD1 on 6 matching bases. Germline assignment: CDR1 MDHEN and CDR2 SYDVKM. V lost 9 bases and J 4 bases, leaving 10 bases between the germline ends. The CDR3 contains 12 residues.

This clonotype qualifies as medium-sized. This chain's CDR3 is CASSLGQGYNEQFF. The CDR3 region has the DNA TGTGCCAGCAGCCTCGGACAGGGCTACAATGAGCAGTTCTTC. The rearrangement uses TRBV6-6 and TRBJ2-1, with 8 bases fitting TRBD1. The V gene's germline CDR1 is MNHNY and CDR2 SVGAGI (reference sequence). J lost 3 bases, V lost 6 bases, and 4 bases had no gene match. The CDR3 is 14 amino acids.

V and J are TRBV6-5 and TRBJ1-3, with D possibly TRBD1 on 6 matching bases. Deletions cut 7 bases from V and 0 bases from J, with 19 bases between. The CDR3 spans 17 residues. The germline CDR1 and CDR2 sequences are MNHEY and SVGAGI. CDR3 sequence (DNA): TGTGCCAGCACTCTAGAAGGGGGGATGGCCTCTGGAAACACCATATATTTT. Its translation is CASTLEGGMASGNTIYF.

By share, this clonotype ranks as medium-sized (0.01 to 0.1%). This chain joins TRBV15 and TRBJ1-2, with TRBD1 matching 7 bases. V was pared by 0 bases and J by 3 bases, with 4 bases of the junction left unmatched. CDR1 LNHNV and CDR2 YYDKDF come from the germline V gene (reference sequence). The CDR3 is made up of 15 amino acids. CDR3: CATSRDPTGYYGYTF. CDR3 DNA sequence: TGTGCCACCAGCAGAGATCCGACAGGGTACTATGGCTACACCTTC. Based on the CDR3 plus reference TRBV15 and TRBJ1-2, the full variable domain is DAMVIQNPRYQVTQFGKPVTLSCSQTLNHNVMYWYQQKSSQAPKLLFHYYDKDFNNEADTPDNFQSRRPNTSFCFLDIRSPGLGDTAMYLCATSRDPTGYYGYTFGSGTRLTVV.

J is TRBJ2-1 and V is TRBV7-4; a weak D match, TRBD2 (5 bases). V was pared by 2 bases and J by 8 bases, with 7 bases between. Germline V lookup: CDR1 SGHVT, CDR2 SQSDAQ. This CDR3 is 12 amino acids long. CDR3 sequence reads: CASSLTRDEQFF. As DNA, the CDR3 is TGTGCCAGCAGCTTAACTAGGGATGAGCAGTTCTTC.

V usage is TRBV18 and J usage is TRBJ1-2; D is possibly TRBD1 (5 bases). CDR3 length: 15 residues. The germline V and J ends were trimmed by 3 bases and 3 bases, with 14 bases remaining between them. CDR1 and CDR2 (germline): KGHSH, LQKENI. The CDR3 DNA sequence: TGTGCCAGCTCACCGGAAACAGGCCCCTACTATGGCTACACCTTC. Translated: CASSPETGPYYGYTF.